The 2 T cell receptor beta chains listed next were all sequenced from one sample in a study of graft-versus-host responses after intestinal transplantation (dated by TCRdb to about 2021). Library preparation was by the immunoSEQ multiplex PCR assay. Not all clones reach the TCRdb copy of this immuneACCESS table, which keeps in-frame sequences only. Checked studies attribute under half of the gap to unresolved V genes and leave the rest unexplained. The sample table lists 15,000 or so clones, roughly 70% of them with a count of one. The ten largest clones capture 20% to 30% of the sample. Intraepithelial and lamina propria lymphocytes were isolated from graft specimens using dithiothreitol, EDTA incubations and collagenase D digestion. The sequencing here drew on ileum tissue, taken around 98 weeks after intestinal transplantation. The receptors were sampled from a human patient who received an intestinal transplant, so some T cells may come from the graft donor.

This clone was found once. The chain has TRBV18 and TRBJ1-6; 7 bases agree with TRBD1. The CDR3 is made up of 14 amino acids. Germline V gene data show CDR1 as KGHSH and CDR2 as LQKENI. V gave up 3 bases and J gave up 14 bases; unmatched junction bases: 10. The CDR3 sequence: CASSPRTGPEALHF. The CDR3 DNA sequence: TGTGCCAGCTCACCCCGGACAGGCCCAGAAGCCCTCCACTTT. Looking up the rest from reference TRBV18 and TRBJ1-6 gives the full variable domain: NAGVMQNPRHLVRRRGQEARLRCSPMKGHSHVYWYRQLPEEGLKFMVYLQKENIIDESGMPKERFSAEFPKEGPSILRIQQVVRGDSAAYFCASSPRTGPEALHFGNGTRLTVT.

This clone has only one observation. The gene calls are TRBV11-3 and TRBJ2-2; D is perhaps TRBD1 (7 bases). Germline CDR1 reads SGHNT; CDR2 reads YENEEA. This CDR3 has 15 residues. V lost 5 bases, J lost 4 bases, and 14 bases lay in between. CDR3 DNA: TGTGCCAGCAGCCGACAGGGAGGTGTCACCGGGGAGCTGTTTTTT. Translation: CASSRQGGVTGELFF.